This T cell receptor (beta chain) appears in the sequencing data of a study of blood T cell repertoires in COVID-19. Looking at the study overall: From the United States, Italy and Spain came samples of acute and convalescent COVID-19.

Methods used by the authors: From reference gene primer amplification, estimates of nucleated cell counts were derived. TCRdb's copy holds only in-frame clones and misses some; the assay was immunoSEQ multiplex PCR. V and J calls and clone size are given by that table; D and trimming were obtained from the DNA. The sample shows about 76,000 clones, 83% of them seen only once. The V end was cut by 4 bases, the J end by 8 bases, with 20 bases between. In germline, CDR1 is MNHNS, CDR2 SASEGT. This CDR3 contains 16 residues. This TCR came from an elderly man with acute or convalescent COVID-19. This chain connects TRBV6-1 to TRBJ1-4, with TRBD1 as a possible D gene (6 bases). The sample comprised peripheral blood. The CDR3 region is CASSALLQGLKEKLFF. Written as DNA, the CDR3 is TGTGCCAGCAGTGCACTACTTCAGGGGTTAAAAGAAAAACTGTTTTTT.